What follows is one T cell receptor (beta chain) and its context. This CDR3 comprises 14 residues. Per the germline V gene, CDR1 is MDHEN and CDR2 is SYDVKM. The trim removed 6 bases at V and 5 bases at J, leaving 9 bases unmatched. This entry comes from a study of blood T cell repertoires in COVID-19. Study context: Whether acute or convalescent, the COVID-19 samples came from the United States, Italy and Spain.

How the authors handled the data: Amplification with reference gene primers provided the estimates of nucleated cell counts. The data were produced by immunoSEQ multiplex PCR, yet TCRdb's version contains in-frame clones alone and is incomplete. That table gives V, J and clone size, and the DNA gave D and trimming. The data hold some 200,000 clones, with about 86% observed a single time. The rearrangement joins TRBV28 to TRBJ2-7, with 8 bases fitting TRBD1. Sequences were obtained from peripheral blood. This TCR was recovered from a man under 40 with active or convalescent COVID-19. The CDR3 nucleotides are TGTGCCAGCAGCCCGGACAGGGCTGCCGACGAGCAGTACTTC. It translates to CASSPDRAADEQYF. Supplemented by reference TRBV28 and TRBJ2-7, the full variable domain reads DVKVTQSSRYLVKRTGEKVFLECVQDMDHENMFWYRQDPGLGLRLIYFSYDVKMKEKGDIPEGYSVSREKKERFSLILESASTNQTSMYLCASSPDRAADEQYFGPGTRLTVT.